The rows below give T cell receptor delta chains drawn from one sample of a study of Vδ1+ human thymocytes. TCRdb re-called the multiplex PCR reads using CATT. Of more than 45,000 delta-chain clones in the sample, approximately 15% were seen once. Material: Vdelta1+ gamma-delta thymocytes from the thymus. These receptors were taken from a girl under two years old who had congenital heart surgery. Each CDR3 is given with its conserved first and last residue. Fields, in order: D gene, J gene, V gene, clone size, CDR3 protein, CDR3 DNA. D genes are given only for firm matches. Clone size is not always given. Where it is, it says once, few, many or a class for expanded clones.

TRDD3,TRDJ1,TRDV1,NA,CALGELGTGGYGYTDKLIF,TGTGCTCTTGGGGAACTAGGTACTGGGGGATACGGGTACACCGATAAACTCATCTTT
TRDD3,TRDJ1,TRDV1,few,CALGELYYAKRLGIYTDKLIF,TGTGCTCTTGGGGAACTATATTACGCCAAGCGACTGGGGATTTACACCGATAAACTCATCTTT
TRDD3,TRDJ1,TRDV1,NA,CALGAQYWGYKSGSTDKLIF,TGTGCTCTTGGGGCCCAGTACTGGGGGTACAAATCGGGGTCCACCGATAAACTCATCTTT
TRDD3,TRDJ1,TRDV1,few,CALGELLKWGIITDKLIF,TGTGCTCTTGGGGAACTCCTTAAGTGGGGGATAATCACCGATAAACTCATCTTT
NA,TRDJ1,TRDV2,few,CAWEGSWGHNYTDKLIF,TGTGCCTGGGAGGGCTCCTGGGGCCATAATTACACCGATAAACTCATCTTT
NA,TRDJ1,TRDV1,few,CALGENWGVEPYTDKLIF,TGTGCTCTTGGGGAAAATTGGGGGGTCGAACCTTACACCGATAAACTCATCTTT
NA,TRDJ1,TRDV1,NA,CALVQYTDKLIF,TGTGCTCTAGTCCAGTACACCGATAAACTCATCTTT
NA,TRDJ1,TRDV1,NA,CALGELCGYTDKLIF,TGTGCTCTTGGGGAACTTTGCGGGTACACCGATAAACTCATCTTT
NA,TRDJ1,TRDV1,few,CALGEHYDPTRYTDKLIF,TGTGCTCTTGGGGAACACTACGACCCTACTCGTTACACCGATAAACTCATCTTT
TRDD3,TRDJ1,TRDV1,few,CALGELYPLAGGHTDKLIF,TGTGCTCTTGGGGAACTGTACCCTCTAGCTGGGGGACACACCGATAAACTCATCTTT
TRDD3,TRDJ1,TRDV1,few,CALGELCQGPWGTPYTDKLIF,TGTGCTCTTGGGGAACTCTGCCAAGGTCCCTGGGGGACACCGTACACCGATAAACTCATCTTT
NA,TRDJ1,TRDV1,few,CALGEQSCYTDKLIF,TGTGCTCTTGGGGAACAATCTTGCTACACCGATAAACTCATCTTT
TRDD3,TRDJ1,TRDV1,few,CALGELNLRATIGGSYTDKLIF,TGTGCTCTTGGGGAACTTAACCTCCGGGCCACCATTGGGGGATCGTACACCGATAAACTCATCTTT
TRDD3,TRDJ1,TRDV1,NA,CALGERPQVPTGGPSYTDKLIF,TGTGCTCTTGGGGAACGACCGCAGGTCCCCACTGGGGGACCGAGCTACACCGATAAACTCATCTTT
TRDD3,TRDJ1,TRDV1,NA,CATTPFPKLLGDMAPTDKLIF,TGTGCTACGACCCCCTTCCCCAAGTTACTGGGGGATATGGCCCCCACCGATAAACTCATCTTT
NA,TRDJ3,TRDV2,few,CACDRDPEARYCSWDTRQMFF,TGTGCCTGTGACAGGGACCCTGAGGCGAGATACTGCTCCTGGGACACCCGACAGATGTTTTTC
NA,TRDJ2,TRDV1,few,CALGGGLHRSALTAQLFF,TGTGCTCTTGGGGGAGGATTACACCGATCAGCTTTGACAGCACAACTCTTCTTT
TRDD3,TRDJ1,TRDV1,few,CALGGRGSLRPWGIWYTDKLIF,TGTGCTCTTGGGGGCAGGGGCTCCCTACGGCCTTGGGGGATATGGTACACCGATAAACTCATCTTT
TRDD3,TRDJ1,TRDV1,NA,CALGDPPPAGGYSRTTDKLIF,TGTGCTCTTGGGGACCCGCCCCCCGCTGGGGGATACTCACGTACGACCGATAAACTCATCTTT
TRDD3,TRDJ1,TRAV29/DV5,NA,CAAKGRLGTFDKLIF,TGTGCAGCGAAGGGGAGACTGGGGACCTTCGATAAACTCATCTTT
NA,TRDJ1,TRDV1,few,CALGGCNPPDKLIF,TGTGCTCTTGGTGGCTGTAATCCGCCCGATAAACTCATCTTT
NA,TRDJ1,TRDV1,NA,CALGTTIQYTDKLIF,TGTGCTCTTGGGACCACGATCCAATACACCGATAAACTCATCTTT
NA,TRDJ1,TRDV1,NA,CALGELTGIADKLIF,TGTGCTCTTGGGGAACTGACCGGAATAGCCGATAAACTCATCTTT
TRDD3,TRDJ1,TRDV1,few,CALGELRMWGIRPDKLIF,TGTGCTCTTGGGGAACTGCGGATGTGGGGGATACGCCCCGATAAACTCATCTTT
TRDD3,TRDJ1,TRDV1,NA,CALGEPASTGGLYTDKLIF,TGTGCTCTTGGGGAACCTGCAAGTACTGGGGGCTTGTACACCGATAAACTCATCTTT
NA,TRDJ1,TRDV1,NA,CALGDPFPGTDKLIF,TGTGCTCTTGGGGACCCCTTCCCCGGTACCGATAAACTCATCTTT
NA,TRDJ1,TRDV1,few,CALGEFPHGPGAQYTDKLIF,TGTGCTCTTGGGGAATTCCCCCACGGCCCTGGGGCTCAGTACACCGATAAACTCATCTTT
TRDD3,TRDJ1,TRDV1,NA,CALGEPTFLTGGYGYTDKLIF,TGTGCTCTTGGGGAACCGACATTCCTTACTGGGGGATATGGGTACACCGATAAACTCATCTTT
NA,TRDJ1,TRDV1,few,CALGEPVSRSEGPYTDKLIF,TGTGCTCTTGGGGAGCCCGTGAGCCGGAGCGAGGGACCGTACACCGATAAACTCATCTTT
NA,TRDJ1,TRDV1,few,CALGELEASPLPYTDKLIF,TGTGCTCTTGGGGAACTAGAGGCGTCCCCTTTACCGTACACCGATAAACTCATCTTT
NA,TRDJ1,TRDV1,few,CALGPGGIRCTDKLIF,TGTGCTCTTGGGCCCGGGGGCATACGCTGCACCGATAAACTCATCTTT
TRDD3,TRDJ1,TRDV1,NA,CALGVRPSAHTGGYDLDKLIF,TGTGCTCTTGGGGTTCGTCCGTCGGCACATACTGGGGGATACGACCTCGATAAACTCATCTTT
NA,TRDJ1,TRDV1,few,CALGGTHMGSTSSGGKLIF,TGTGCTCTTGGGGGAACACACATGGGGTCAACCTCATCAGGGGGTAAACTCATCTTT
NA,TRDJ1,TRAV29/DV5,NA,CAAKAFLGLGDLYTDKLIF,TGTGCCGCAAAGGCCTTCCTAGGGCTGGGGGATTTGTACACCGATAAACTCATCTTT
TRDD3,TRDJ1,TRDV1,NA,CALGEPPIPTRTGGYAPDPTSTDKLIF,TGTGCTCTTGGGGAGCCCCCGATTCCGACCCGTACTGGGGGATACGCTCCTGACCCGACGAGCACCGATAAACTCATCTTT
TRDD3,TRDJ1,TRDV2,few,CACDTESGGYARQKTDKLIF,TGTGCCTGTGACACCGAGTCTGGGGGGTACGCGAGACAGAAGACCGATAAACTCATCTTT
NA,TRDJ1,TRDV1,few,CALGRSPLSDKLIF,TGTGCTCTTGGGCGCTCGCCCTTATCCGATAAACTCATCTTT
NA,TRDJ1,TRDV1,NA,CALGGSVTDKLIF,TGTGCTCTTGGAGGTTCCGTCACCGATAAACTCATCTTT
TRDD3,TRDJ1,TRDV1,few,CALGGNLPPIYWGIRTDKLIF,TGTGCTCTTGGGGGTAACCTTCCTCCGATTTACTGGGGGATACGCACCGATAAACTCATCTTT
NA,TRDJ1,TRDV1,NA,CALGAPGGGGTDRLIF,TGTGCTCTTGGGGCCCCGGGCGGGGGTGGCACCGATAGACTCATCTTT
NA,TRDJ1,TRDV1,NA,CALGELRKDLCTDKLIF,TGTGCTCTTGGGGAACTTCGGAAAGACCTCTGCACCGATAAACTCATCTTT